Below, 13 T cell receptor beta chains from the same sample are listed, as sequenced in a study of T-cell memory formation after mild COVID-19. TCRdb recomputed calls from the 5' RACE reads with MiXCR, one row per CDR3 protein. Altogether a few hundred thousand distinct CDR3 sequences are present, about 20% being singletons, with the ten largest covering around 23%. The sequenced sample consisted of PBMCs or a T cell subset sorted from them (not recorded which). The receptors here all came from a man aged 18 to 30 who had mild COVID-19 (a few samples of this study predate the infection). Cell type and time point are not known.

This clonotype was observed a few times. CDR3 sequence reads: CASSQEGGWGYTF. The CDR3 nucleotides read TGCGCCAGCAGCCAAGAAGGGGGCTGGGGCTACACCTTC. The V call is TRBV4-1, the J call TRBJ1-2, with TRBD1 matching over 7 bases. Germline assignment: CDR1 MGHRA and CDR2 YSYEKL. The CDR3 extends over 13 amino acids. J was trimmed by 8 bases and V by 0 bases; bases with no gene match: 3.

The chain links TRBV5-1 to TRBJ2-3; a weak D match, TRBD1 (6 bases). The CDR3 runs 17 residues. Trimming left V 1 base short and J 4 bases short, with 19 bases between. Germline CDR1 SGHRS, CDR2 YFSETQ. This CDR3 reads CASSLLGDKVVPDTQYF. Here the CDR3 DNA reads TGCGCCAGCAGCTTGTTAGGGGACAAAGTTGTCCCAGATACGCAGTATTTT.

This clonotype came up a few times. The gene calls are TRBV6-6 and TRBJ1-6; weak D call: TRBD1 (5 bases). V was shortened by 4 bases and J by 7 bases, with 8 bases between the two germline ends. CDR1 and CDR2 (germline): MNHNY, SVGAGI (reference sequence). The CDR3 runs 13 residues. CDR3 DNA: TGTGCCAGCAGTTGGGAGGGGAATTCACCCCTCCACTTT. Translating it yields CASSWEGNSPLHF.

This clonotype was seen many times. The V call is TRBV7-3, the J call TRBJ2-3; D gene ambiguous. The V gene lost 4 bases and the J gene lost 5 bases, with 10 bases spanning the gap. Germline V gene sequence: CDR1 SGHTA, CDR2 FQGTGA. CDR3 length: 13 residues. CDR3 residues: CASSSGPIDTQYF. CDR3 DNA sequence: TGTGCCAGCAGCTCCGGACCCATAGATACGCAGTATTTT.

The CDR3: CASSLEAGRDEQYV. CDR3 bases: TGTGCCAGCAGTTTAGAGGCAGGGAGGGACGAGCAGTACGTC. This chain connects TRBV12-3 or TRBV12-4 to TRBJ2-7, with 7 positions matching TRBD2. Trimming cost V 1 base and J 5 bases; bases outside gene matches: 5. The CDR3 spans 14 residues.

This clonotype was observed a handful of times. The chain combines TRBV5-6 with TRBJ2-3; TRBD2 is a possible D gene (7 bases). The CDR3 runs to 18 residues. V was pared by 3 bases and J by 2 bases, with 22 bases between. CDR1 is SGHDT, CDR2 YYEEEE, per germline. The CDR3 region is CASSSRGSGGRVTDTQYF. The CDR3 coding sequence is TGTGCCAGCAGCTCCAGGGGTTCGGGGGGCCGTGTCACAGATACGCAGTATTTT.

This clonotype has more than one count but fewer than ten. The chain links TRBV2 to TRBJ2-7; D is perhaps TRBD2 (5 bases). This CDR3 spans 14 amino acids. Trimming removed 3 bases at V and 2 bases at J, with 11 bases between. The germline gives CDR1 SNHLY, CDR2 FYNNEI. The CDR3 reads CASSDSGVPYEQYV. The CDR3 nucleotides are TGTGCCAGCAGTGATTCCGGGGTACCCTACGAGCAGTACGTC.

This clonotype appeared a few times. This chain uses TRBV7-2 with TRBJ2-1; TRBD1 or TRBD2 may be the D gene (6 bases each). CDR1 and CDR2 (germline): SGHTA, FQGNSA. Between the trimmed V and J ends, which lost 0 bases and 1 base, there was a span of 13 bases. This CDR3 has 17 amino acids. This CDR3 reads CASSLAGGQGSYNEQFF. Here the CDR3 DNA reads TGTGCCAGCAGCTTAGCGGGGGGCCAAGGTTCCTACAATGAGCAGTTCTTC.

CDR3 sequence (DNA): TGTGCCAGCAGCTTAATGGGCACCACAGATACGCAGTATTTT. Translated: CASSLMGTTDTQYF. This chain uses TRBV7-3 with TRBJ2-3; no definite D call. Trimming removed 1 base at V and 2 bases at J, with 7 bases between. The CDR3 sequence is 14 residues long. Germline V gene sequence: CDR1 SGHTA, CDR2 FQGTGA.

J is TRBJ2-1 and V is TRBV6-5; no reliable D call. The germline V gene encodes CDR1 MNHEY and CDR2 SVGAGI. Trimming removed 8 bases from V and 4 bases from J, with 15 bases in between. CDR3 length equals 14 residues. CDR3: CASGLRSFYNEQFF. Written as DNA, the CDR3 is TGTGCCAGCGGTCTCAGGTCGTTTTACAATGAGCAGTTCTTC.

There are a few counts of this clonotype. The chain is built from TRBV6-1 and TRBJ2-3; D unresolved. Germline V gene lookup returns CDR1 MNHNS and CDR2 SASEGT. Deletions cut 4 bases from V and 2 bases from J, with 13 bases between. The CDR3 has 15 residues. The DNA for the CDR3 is TGTGCCAGCAGTGGGCGAATCCCCACCACAGATACGCAGTATTTT. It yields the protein CASSGRIPTTDTQYF.

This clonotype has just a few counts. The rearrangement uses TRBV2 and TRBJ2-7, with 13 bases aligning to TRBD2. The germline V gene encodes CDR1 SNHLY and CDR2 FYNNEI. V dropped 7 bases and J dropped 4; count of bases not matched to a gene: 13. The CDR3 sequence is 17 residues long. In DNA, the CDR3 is TGTGCCAGCACCCCTTCATCGACTAGCGGGGGGAGTTACGAGCAGTACGTC. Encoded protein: CASTPSSTSGGSYEQYV.

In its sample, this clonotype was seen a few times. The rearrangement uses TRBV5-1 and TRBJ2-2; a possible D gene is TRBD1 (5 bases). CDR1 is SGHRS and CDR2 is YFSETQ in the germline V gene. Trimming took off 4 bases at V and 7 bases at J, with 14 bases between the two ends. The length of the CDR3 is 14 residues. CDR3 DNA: TGCGCCAGCAGCCCGGGCCAAAGGGGCGGGGAGCTGTTTTTT. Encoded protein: CASSPGQRGGELFF.